In this sample, the clone carrying this T cell receptor (delta chain) turned up many times. Antigen unknown. A far bigger clonotype differs at one base, so this is likely a read error. Other DNA sequences from this sample encode an identical CDR3 as well. TCRdb re-processed the multiplex PCR reads via CATT. The data show some 51,000 delta-chain clones, roughly 1.9% seen once. Gammadelta T cells were flow-sorted from PBMC into Vgamma9/Vdelta2+ and Vdelta2-negative populations for bulk analysis. This CDR3 has 14 residues. From germline, CDR1 is TVYSNPD and CDR2 GDNSRS (reference sequence). These data belong to a study of γδ T cells in repeated Plasmodium falciparum infection. Study overall: Sampling occurred at baseline, pre-infection for selected infections, and 21 days post-infection.

General study results and limits: Vdelta2-negative gammadelta repertoires appeared less diverse and less shared in Malian than Australian children. Vdelta2-negative gammadelta repertoires, largely Vdelta1+, seemingly showed infection-driven waves of new clonal selection.

The source material was gamma-delta T cells from blood. The chain combines TRDV3 with TRDJ1, with TRDD3 matching over 7 bases. This receptor was taken from a pool of human donors (malaria-infected and uninfected, not separated). The CDR3 sequence is CAFKEPGGYDKLIF. The DNA of the CDR3 is TGTGCCTTTAAAGAGCCTGGGGGCTACGATAAGCTCATCTTT.